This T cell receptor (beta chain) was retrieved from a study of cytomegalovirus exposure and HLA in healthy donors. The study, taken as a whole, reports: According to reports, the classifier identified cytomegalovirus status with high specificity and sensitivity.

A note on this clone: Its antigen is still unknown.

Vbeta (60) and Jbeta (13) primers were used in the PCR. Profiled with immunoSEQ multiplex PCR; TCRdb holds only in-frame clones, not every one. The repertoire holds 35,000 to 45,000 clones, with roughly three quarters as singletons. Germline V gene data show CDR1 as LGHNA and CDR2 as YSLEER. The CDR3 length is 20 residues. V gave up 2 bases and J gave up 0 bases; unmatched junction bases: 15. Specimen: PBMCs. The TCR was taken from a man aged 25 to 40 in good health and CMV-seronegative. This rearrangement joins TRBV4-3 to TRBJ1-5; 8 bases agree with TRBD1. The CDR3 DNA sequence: TGCGCCAGCAGCCAATACCCACCGGGACAGGAGCCTTATAGCAATCAGCCCCAGCATTTT. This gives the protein CASSQYPPGQEPYSNQPQHF.